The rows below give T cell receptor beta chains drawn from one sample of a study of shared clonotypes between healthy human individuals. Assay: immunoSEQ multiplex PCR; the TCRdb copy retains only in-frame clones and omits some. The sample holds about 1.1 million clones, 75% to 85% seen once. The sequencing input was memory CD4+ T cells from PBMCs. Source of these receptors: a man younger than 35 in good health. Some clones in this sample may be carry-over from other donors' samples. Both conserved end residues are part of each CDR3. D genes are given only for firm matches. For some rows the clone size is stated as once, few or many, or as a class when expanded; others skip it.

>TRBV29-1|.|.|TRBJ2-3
CSVRPWADTDTQYF
TGCAGCGTCCGCCCGTGGGCCGACACAGATACGCAGTATTTT
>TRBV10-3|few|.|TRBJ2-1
CAVRDAYNEQFF
TGTGCCGTCCGGGACGCCTACAATGAGCAGTTCTTC
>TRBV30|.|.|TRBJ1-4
CAWSVLGRTNEKLFF
TGTGCCTGGAGTGTACTCGGGAGGACTAATGAAAAACTGTTTTTT
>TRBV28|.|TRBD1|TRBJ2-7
CASSTPGQGPSYEQYF
TGTGCCAGCAGTACCCCGGGACAGGGGCCTTCCTACGAGCAGTACTTC
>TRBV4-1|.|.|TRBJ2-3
CASSQSREHRGAQYF
TGCGCCAGCAGCCAAAGCAGGGAGCACCGAGGAGCGCAGTATTTT
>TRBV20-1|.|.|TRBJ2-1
CSTLYNEQFF
TGCAGTACCCTCTACAATGAGCAGTTCTTC
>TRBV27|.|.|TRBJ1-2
CASSLWPPLRYQNYGYTF
TGTGCCAGCAGTTTATGGCCTCCCCTTCGGTACCAAAACTATGGCTACACCTTC
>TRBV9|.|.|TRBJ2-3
CASSVRGDALPDTQYF
TGTGCCAGCAGCGTGCGCGGTGACGCACTCCCAGATACGCAGTATTTT
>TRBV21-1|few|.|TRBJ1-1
CASSLQRAEAFF
TGTGCCAGCAGCTTACAACGGGCTGAAGCTTTCTTT
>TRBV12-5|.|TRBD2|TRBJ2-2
CASGFIAGVSGELFF
TGTGCTAGTGGTTTCATAGCGGGAGTTTCCGGGGAGCTGTTTTTT
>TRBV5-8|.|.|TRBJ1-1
CASSRGRLMNTEAFF
TGTGCCAGCAGCCGAGGGAGACTCATGAACACTGAAGCTTTCTTT
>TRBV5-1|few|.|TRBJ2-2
CASSLELENTGELFF
TGCGCCAGCAGCTTGGAACTAGAGAACACCGGGGAGCTGTTTTTT
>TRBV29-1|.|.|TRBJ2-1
CSVGYNEQFF
TGCAGCGTGGGGTACAATGAGCAGTTCTTC
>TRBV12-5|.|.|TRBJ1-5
CASGCPRDRDQPQHF
TGTGCTAGTGGTTGTCCTAGAGACCGAGATCAGCCCCAGCATTTT
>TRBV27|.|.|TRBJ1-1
CASRAQVMNTEAFF
TGTGCCAGCAGAGCCCAGGTAATGAACACTGAAGCTTTCTTT
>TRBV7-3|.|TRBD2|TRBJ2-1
CASRLPGGGREQFF
TGTGCCAGCAGGCTCCCGGGAGGAGGGCGTGAGCAGTTCTTC
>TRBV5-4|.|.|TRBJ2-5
CASGGFGSYETQYF
TGTGCCAGTGGGGGATTCGGGTCCTATGAGACCCAGTACTTC
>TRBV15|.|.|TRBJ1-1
CATSRDHGEEAFF
TGTGCCACCAGCAGAGATCACGGGGAAGAAGCTTTCTTT
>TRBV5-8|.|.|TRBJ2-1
CASSLAGGLVLFF
TGTGCCAGCAGCTTGGCCGGGGGTCTAGTATTGTTCTTC
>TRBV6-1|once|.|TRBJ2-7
CASVLGRPSYEQYF
TGTGCCAGCGTGCTGGGACGCCCGTCCTACGAGCAGTACTTC
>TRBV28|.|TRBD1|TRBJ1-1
CASSSAGTANTEAFF
TGTGCCAGCAGTTCCGCCGGGACAGCGAACACTGAAGCTTTCTTT
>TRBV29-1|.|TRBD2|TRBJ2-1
CSVEGMGRGGKFF
TGCAGCGTTGAAGGGATGGGGAGGGGTGGTAAGTTCTTC
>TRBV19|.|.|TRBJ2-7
CASTNPQGEEYF
TGTGCCAGTACCAACCCTCAAGGTGAGGAGTACTTC
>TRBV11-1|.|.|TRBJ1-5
CASSLGYNQPQHF
TGTGCCAGCAGCTTAGGGTACAATCAGCCCCAGCATTTT
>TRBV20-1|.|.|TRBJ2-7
CSATDRSEQYF
TGCAGTGCAACCGATAGAAGCGAGCAGTACTTC
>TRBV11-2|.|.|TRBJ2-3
CASSSLLADTQYF
TGTGCCAGCAGCTCTCTCCTTGCAGATACGCAGTATTTT
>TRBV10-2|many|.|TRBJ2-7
CASSETRLGRYEQYF
TGCGCCAGCAGTGAGACGAGACTAGGGAGATACGAGCAGTACTTC
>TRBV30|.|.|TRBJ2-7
CAWSTKQGATYEQYF
TGTGCCTGGAGTACCAAACAGGGAGCCACCTACGAGCAGTACTTC
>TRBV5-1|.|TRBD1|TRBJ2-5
CASSPGQLETQYF
TGCGCCAGCAGCCCGGGACAGTTGGAGACCCAGTACTTC
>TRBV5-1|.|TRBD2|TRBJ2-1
CASSSSGGTYNEQFF
TGCGCCAGCAGCTCGAGCGGGGGAACGTACAATGAGCAGTTCTTC
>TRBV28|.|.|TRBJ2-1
CASVTARGEQFF
TGTGCCAGTGTTACTGCGAGGGGTGAGCAGTTCTTC
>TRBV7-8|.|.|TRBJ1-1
CASSLATEAFF
TGTGCCAGCAGCTTGGCTACTGAAGCTTTCTTT
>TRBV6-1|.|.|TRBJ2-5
CASSEWAPGETQYF
TGTGCCAGCAGTGAATGGGCCCCCGGGGAGACCCAGTACTTC
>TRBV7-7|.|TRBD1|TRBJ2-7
CASSPSRQGYEQYF
TGTGCCAGCAGCCCCAGTCGACAGGGCTACGAGCAGTACTTC
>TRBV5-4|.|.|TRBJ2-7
CASSLGGNGAYEQYF
TGTGCCAGCAGCTTGGGAGGGAACGGGGCCTACGAGCAGTACTTC
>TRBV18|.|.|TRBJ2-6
CASSLWEVSGANVLTF
TGTGCCAGCTCACTATGGGAGGTCTCTGGGGCCAACGTCCTGACTTTC
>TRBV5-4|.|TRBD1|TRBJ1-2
CASSSGTGGRSYGYTF
TGTGCCAGCAGCTCCGGGACAGGGGGCCGAAGCTATGGCTACACCTTC
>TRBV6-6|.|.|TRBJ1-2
CASSYYPGNYGYTF
TGTGCCAGCAGTTACTACCCCGGTAACTATGGCTACACCTTC
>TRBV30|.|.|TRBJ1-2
CAWSPPPYYGYTF
TGTGCCTGGAGTCCCCCACCCTACTATGGCTACACCTTC
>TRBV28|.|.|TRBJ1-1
CASSRQPYTEAFF
TGTGCCAGCAGCCGACAGCCCTACACTGAAGCTTTCTTT
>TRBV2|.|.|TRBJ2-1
CASSGLLNEQFF
TGTGCCAGCAGTGGACTCCTCAATGAGCAGTTCTTC
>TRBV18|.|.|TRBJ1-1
CASSPQRGTEAFF
TGTGCCAGCTCACCCCAGAGGGGCACTGAAGCTTTCTTT
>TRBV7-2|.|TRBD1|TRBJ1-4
CASSPTTGGVEKLFF
TGTGCCAGCAGCCCGACGACAGGGGGTGTTGAAAAACTGTTTTTT
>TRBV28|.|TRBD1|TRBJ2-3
CASSLQGAHPLTDTQYF
TGTGCCAGCAGCTTACAGGGGGCGCACCCGCTCACAGATACGCAGTATTTT
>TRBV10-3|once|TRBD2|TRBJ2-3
CAISSRSGGGAQTSTDTQYF
TGTGCCATCAGTTCCCGATCGGGGGGTGGCGCACAGACTAGCACAGATACGCAGTATTTT
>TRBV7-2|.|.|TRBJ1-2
CASSLEVTGGYGYTF
TGTGCCAGCAGCTTAGAGGTCACAGGAGGGTATGGCTACACCTTC
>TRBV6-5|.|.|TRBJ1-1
CASSYSLGPEAFF
TGTGCCAGCAGTTACTCGTTGGGCCCCGAAGCTTTCTTT
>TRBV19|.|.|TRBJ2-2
CASSRQRVLFF
TGTGCCAGTAGCAGACAGAGGGTACTGTTTTTT
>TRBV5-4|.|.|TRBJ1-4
CASSGAATNEKLFF
TGTGCCAGCAGCGGGGCTGCAACTAATGAAAAACTGTTTTTT
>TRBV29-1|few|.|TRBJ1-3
CSVDGLDGNTIYF
TGCAGCGTTGACGGCCTAGATGGAAACACCATATATTTT
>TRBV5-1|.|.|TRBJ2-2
CASSLVQQSAGELFF
TGCGCCAGCAGCTTGGTGCAACAGAGTGCCGGGGAGCTGTTTTTT
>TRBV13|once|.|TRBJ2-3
CASSLASRGGDTQYF
TGTGCCAGCAGCTTAGCTTCGAGGGGGGGAGATACGCAGTATTTT
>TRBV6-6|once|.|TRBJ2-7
CASSYVSGTGEQYF
TGTGCCAGCAGTTACGTTAGCGGTACGGGCGAGCAGTACTTC